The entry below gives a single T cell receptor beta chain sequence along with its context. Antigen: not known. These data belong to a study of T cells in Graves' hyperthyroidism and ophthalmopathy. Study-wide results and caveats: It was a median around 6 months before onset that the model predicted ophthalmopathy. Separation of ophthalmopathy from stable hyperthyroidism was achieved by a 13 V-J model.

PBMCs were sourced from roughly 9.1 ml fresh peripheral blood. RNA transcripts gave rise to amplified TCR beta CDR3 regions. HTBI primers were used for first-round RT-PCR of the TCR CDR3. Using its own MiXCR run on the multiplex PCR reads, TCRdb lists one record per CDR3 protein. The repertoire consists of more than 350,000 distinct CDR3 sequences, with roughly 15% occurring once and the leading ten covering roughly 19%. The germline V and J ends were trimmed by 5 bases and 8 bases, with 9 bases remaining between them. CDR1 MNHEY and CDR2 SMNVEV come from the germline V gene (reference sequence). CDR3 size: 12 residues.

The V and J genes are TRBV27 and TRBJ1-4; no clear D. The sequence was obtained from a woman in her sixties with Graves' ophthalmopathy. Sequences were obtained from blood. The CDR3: CASSPRMEKLFF. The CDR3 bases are TGTGCCAGCAGTCCGAGAATGGAAAAACTGTTTTTT. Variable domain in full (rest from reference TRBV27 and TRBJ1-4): EAQVTQNPRYLITVTGKKLTVTCSQNMNHEYMSWYRQDPGLGLRQIYYSMNVEVTDKGDVPEGYKVSRKEKRNFPLILESPSPNQTSLYFCASSPRMEKLFFGSGTQLSVL.